The 3 T cell receptor beta chains in this list originate from one sample, sequenced in a study of neurological immune-mediated disorders. TCRdb analysed the 5' RACE reads with MiXCR anew, one entry per CDR3 protein. The repertoire holds under 70,000 distinct CDR3 sequences, with 3% to 4% as singletons. The specimen sequenced was PBMCs. The receptor source for this set is a woman aged 60-75 years with multiple sclerosis.

This clonotype occurred many times. The rearrangement uses TRBV27 and TRBJ1-2; 9 nucleotides match TRBD1. V lost 2 bases, J lost 4 bases, and 5 bases stayed unmatched. CDR1 MNHEY and CDR2 SMNVEV come from the germline V gene (reference sequence). The CDR3 is made up of 15 amino acids. In DNA form, the CDR3 reads TGTGCCAGCAGTTTAGTCGAGACAGGGGGCTATGGCTACACCTTC. This translates into CASSLVETGGYGYTF.

The chain is built from TRBV29-1 and TRBJ1-1, with D perhaps matching TRBD1 (5 bases). Trimming took off 1 base at V and 10 bases at J, with 19 bases between the two ends. This CDR3 has 14 amino acids. Germline lookup yields CDR1 SQVTM and CDR2 ANQGSEA. In DNA, the CDR3 is TGCAGCGTTGAAGTGCCATCAAAGGCTGGGGGAGCTTTCTTT. Amino acids: CSVEVPSKAGGAFF.

This clonotype showed up many times. This rearrangement joins TRBV5-1 to TRBJ2-2; D unclear. The germline V gene has CDR1 SGHRS and CDR2 YFSETQ. The CDR3 runs to 14 residues. V lost 0 bases to trimming and J lost 3 bases, with 6 bases between them. This CDR3 is CASSLGAYTGELFF. The CDR3 nucleotides are TGCGCCAGCAGCTTGGGGGCCTACACCGGGGAGCTGTTTTTT. Full variable domain (missing parts from reference TRBV5-1 and TRBJ2-2): KAGVTQTPRYLIKTRGQQVTLSCSPISGHRSVSWYQQTPGQGLQFLFEYFSETQRNKGNFPGRFSGRQFSNSRSEMNVSTLELGDSALYLCASSLGAYTGELFFGEGSRLTVL.